These T cell receptor beta chains were read from a single sample in a study of T cells in Graves' hyperthyroidism and ophthalmopathy. TCRdb analysed the multiplex PCR reads with MiXCR anew, one entry per CDR3 protein. This sample has under 350,000 distinct CDR3 sequences; around a sixth occur once, and the top ten carry under 55%. Material for sequencing was blood. The receptors stem from a woman aged 45-59 years with Graves' hyperthyroidism. CDR3s include the opening cysteine and the closing phenylalanine or tryptophan. A D gene is named only where the DNA matches it firmly. Clone size is shown for a subset of rows, as once, few, many or a class of expanded clone.

d_call: NA; clone_size: NA; j_call: TRBJ1-1; v_call: TRBV7-9; cdr3_nt: TGTGCCAGCAGCTTTAAGAAGCGGGACACTGAAGCTTTCTTT; cdr3_aa: CASSFKKRDTEAFF
d_call: NA; clone_size: many; j_call: TRBJ1-1; v_call: TRBV6-1; cdr3_nt: TGTGCCAGCAGTCAACAACAGGGTTCGAACACTGAAGCTTTCTTT; cdr3_aa: CASSQQQGSNTEAFF
d_call: NA; clone_size: once; j_call: TRBJ2-3; v_call: TRBV10-3; cdr3_nt: TGTGCCATCAGCTTACCTTTGACAGCTAGCACAGATACGCAGTATTTT; cdr3_aa: CAISLPLTASTDTQYF
d_call: NA; clone_size: NA; j_call: TRBJ2-5; v_call: TRBV11-2; cdr3_nt: TGTGCCAGCAGTGCAGGGGGGGGGCAGGAGACCCAGTACTTC; cdr3_aa: CASSAGGGQETQYF
d_call: TRBD1; clone_size: once; j_call: TRBJ1-2; v_call: TRBV19; cdr3_nt: TGTGCCAGAAGGGACAGACCCCGATATGGCTACACCTTC; cdr3_aa: CARRDRPRYGYTF
d_call: TRBD2; clone_size: NA; j_call: TRBJ2-3; v_call: TRBV6-1; cdr3_nt: TGTGCCAGCAGTGATCCCGCGGGGGGGTCTGATACGCAGTATTTT; cdr3_aa: CASSDPAGGSDTQYF
d_call: NA; clone_size: many; j_call: TRBJ2-4; v_call: TRBV2; cdr3_nt: TGTGCCAGCAGTGAACTCCGGATCGCCAATAACATTCAGTACTTC; cdr3_aa: CASSELRIANNIQYF
d_call: TRBD2; clone_size: NA; j_call: TRBJ2-2; v_call: TRBV25-1; cdr3_nt: TGTGCCAGCGCCGACCCACTAGCGGGATTGGACGGGGAGCTGTTTTTT; cdr3_aa: CASADPLAGLDGELFF
d_call: NA; clone_size: many; j_call: TRBJ2-1; v_call: TRBV12-3/TRBV12-4; cdr3_nt: TGTGCCAGCAGTTCCTCGCAGAGGGTCGAGCAGTTCTTC; cdr3_aa: CASSSSQRVEQFF
d_call: NA; clone_size: many; j_call: TRBJ1-2; v_call: TRBV11-2; cdr3_nt: TGTGCCAGCAGCTTCCTTGTCGACGGAGGTGGCTACACCTTC; cdr3_aa: CASSFLVDGGGYTF
d_call: TRBD2; clone_size: NA; j_call: TRBJ2-3; v_call: TRBV6-2/TRBV6-3; cdr3_nt: TGTGCCAGCAGGGATAGCGGGGGCGGGCAGAAAGATACGCAGTATTTT; cdr3_aa: CASRDSGGGQKDTQYF
d_call: NA; clone_size: NA; j_call: TRBJ2-4; v_call: TRBV13; cdr3_nt: TGTGCCAGCAGCCCCATGCCCGGGAGTATTCAGTACTTC; cdr3_aa: CASSPMPGSIQYF
d_call: NA; clone_size: many; j_call: TRBJ2-2; v_call: TRBV18; cdr3_nt: TGTGCCAGCTCACCGCAGGAAGGAAGTCGGGAGCTGTTTTTT; cdr3_aa: CASSPQEGSRELFF
d_call: NA; clone_size: NA; j_call: TRBJ1-4; v_call: TRBV3-1; cdr3_nt: TGTGCCAGCAGTGGGGGACTCGTTAAGGAAAAACTGTTTTTT; cdr3_aa: CASSGGLVKEKLFF
d_call: TRBD2; clone_size: few; j_call: TRBJ2-1; v_call: TRBV20-1; cdr3_nt: TGCAGTGCTCCCCGGGCTAGCGGGACGAATGAGCAGTTCTTC; cdr3_aa: CSAPRASGTNEQFF
d_call: NA; clone_size: few; j_call: TRBJ2-3; v_call: TRBV7-3; cdr3_nt: TGTGCCAGCAGCCCCCGGGGGGCTGGCACAGATACGCAGTATTTT; cdr3_aa: CASSPRGAGTDTQYF
d_call: TRBD1; clone_size: many; j_call: TRBJ2-7; v_call: TRBV18; cdr3_nt: TGTGCCAGCTCACCATTACAGGGGAACGTGGACGAGCAGTACTTC; cdr3_aa: CASSPLQGNVDEQYF
d_call: NA; clone_size: NA; j_call: TRBJ1-5; v_call: TRBV12-3/TRBV12-4; cdr3_nt: TGTGCCAGCACCCGCCTCCCGGGTAGCCAGCCCCAGCATTTT; cdr3_aa: CASTRLPGSQPQHF
d_call: TRBD1; clone_size: few; j_call: TRBJ1-4; v_call: TRBV20-1; cdr3_nt: TGCAGTGCTAGAGACCGGGACAGGAGGGGTAATGAAAAACTGTTTTTT; cdr3_aa: CSARDRDRRGNEKLFF
d_call: TRBD1; clone_size: few; j_call: TRBJ2-1; v_call: TRBV4-1; cdr3_nt: TGCGCCAGCAGCCACCAGGGGGCGCTGGATGAGCAGTTCTTC; cdr3_aa: CASSHQGALDEQFF
d_call: NA; clone_size: few; j_call: TRBJ2-3; v_call: TRBV4-1; cdr3_nt: TGCGCCAGCAGCCAAGAGACAGGGAGGAGGACAGATACGCAGTATTTT; cdr3_aa: CASSQETGRRTDTQYF